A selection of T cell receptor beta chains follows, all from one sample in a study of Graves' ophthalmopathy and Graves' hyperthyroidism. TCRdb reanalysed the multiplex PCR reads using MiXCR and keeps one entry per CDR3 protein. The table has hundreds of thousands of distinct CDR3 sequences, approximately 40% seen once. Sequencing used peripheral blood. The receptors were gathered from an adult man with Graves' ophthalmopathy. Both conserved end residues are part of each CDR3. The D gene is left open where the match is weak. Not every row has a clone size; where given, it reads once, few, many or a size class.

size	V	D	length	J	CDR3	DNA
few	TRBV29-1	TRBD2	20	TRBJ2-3	CSVEGWDAGTGTSVTDTQYF	TGCAGCGTTGAAGGTTGGGACGCGGGAACCGGGACTAGCGTAACAGATACGCAGTATTTT
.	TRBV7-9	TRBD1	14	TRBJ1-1	CASSPRQGGQEAFF	TGTGCCAGCAGCCCCCGACAGGGAGGACAGGAAGCTTTCTTT
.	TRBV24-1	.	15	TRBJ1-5	CATSYSRQGDQPQHF	TGTGCCACCAGTTACTCGAGGCAGGGTGATCAGCCCCAGCATTTT
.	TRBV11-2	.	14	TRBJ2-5	CASSLMETVGTQYF	TGTGCCAGCAGCTTAATGGAGACAGTGGGGACCCAGTACTTC
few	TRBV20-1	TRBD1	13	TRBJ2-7	CSASGTGSYEQYF	TGCAGTGCGTCCGGGACAGGGAGCTACGAGCAGTACTTC
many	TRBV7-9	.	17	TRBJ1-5	CASSLAIGGSGNQPQHF	TGTGCCAGCAGCTTAGCTATTGGCGGGTCGGGCAATCAGCCCCAGCATTTT
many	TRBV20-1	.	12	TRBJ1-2	CSASSSYYGYTF	TGCAGTGCTAGTAGTAGTTACTATGGCTACACCTTC
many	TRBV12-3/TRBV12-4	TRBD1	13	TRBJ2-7	CASSFGTGYEQYF	TGTGCCAGCAGTTTTGGGACAGGCTACGAGCAGTACTTC
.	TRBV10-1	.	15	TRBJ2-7	CASSETGTESYEQYF	TGCGCCAGCAGTGAGACCGGGACGGAGTCCTACGAGCAGTACTTC
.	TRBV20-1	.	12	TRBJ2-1	CSASPDPLEQFF	TGCAGTGCTAGTCCTGACCCTCTGGAGCAGTTCTTC
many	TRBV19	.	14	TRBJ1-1	CASSLQIVNTEAFF	TGTGCCAGTAGCCTACAGATAGTGAACACTGAAGCTTTCTTT
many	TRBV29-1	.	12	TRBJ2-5	CSVLPVGETQYF	TGCAGCGTATTGCCCGTAGGGGAGACCCAGTACTTC
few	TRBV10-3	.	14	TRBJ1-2	CASIGRGTNYGYTF	TGTGCCAGCATCGGCAGGGGCACAAACTATGGCTACACCTTC
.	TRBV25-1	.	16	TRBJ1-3	CASSRPWSSSGNTIYF	TGTGCCAGCAGCCGACCTTGGTCTAGCTCTGGAAACACCATATATTTT
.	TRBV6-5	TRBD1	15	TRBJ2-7	CASSYVGTGSYEQYF	TGTGCCAGCAGTTACGTTGGGACAGGGAGCTACGAGCAGTACTTC
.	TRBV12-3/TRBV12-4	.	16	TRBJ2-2	CASRLGTGRNTGELFF	TGTGCCAGCAGGTTGGGTACAGGGCGGAACACCGGGGAGCTGTTTTTT
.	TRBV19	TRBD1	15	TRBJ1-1	CASTNRDRVGADAFF	TGTGCCAGTACCAACCGGGACAGGGTCGGAGCTGACGCTTTCTTT
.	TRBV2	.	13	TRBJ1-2	CASSSRTAYGYTF	TGTGCCAGCAGTTCTAGGACAGCCTATGGCTACACCTTC
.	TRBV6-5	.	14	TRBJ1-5	CASSTGTPNQPQHF	TGTGCCAGCAGTACCGGGACACCGAATCAGCCCCAGCATTTT
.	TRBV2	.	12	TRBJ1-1	CASSDSGNEQFF	TGTGCCAGCAGTGATTCAGGCAATGAGCAGTTCTTT
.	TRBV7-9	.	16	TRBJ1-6	CASSFNPAGSGGTLHF	TGTGCCAGCAGCTTTAACCCCGCAGGATCTGGGGGAACCCTCCACTTT
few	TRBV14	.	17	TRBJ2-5	CASSQGSRPLALETQYF	TGTGCCAGCAGCCAAGGGTCGAGGCCCTTAGCCCTAGAGACCCAGTACTTC
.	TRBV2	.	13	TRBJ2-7	CASRGGVPYEQYF	TGTGCCAGCAGGGGTGGGGTCCCATACGAGCAGTACTTC
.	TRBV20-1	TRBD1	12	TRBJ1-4	CSARTGNEKLFF	TGCAGTGCTAGGACAGGGAATGAAAAACTGTTTTTT
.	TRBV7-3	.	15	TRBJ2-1	CASSLEGYLRNEQFF	TGTGCCAGCAGCTTGGAAGGGTATCTTCGCAATGAGCAGTTCTTC
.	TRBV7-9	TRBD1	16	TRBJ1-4	CASSSLAGGTNEKLFF	TGTGCCAGCAGCTCTCTCGCAGGGGGGACTAATGAAAAACTGTTTTTT
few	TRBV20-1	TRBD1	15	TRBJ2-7	CSCQPKGQPSYEQYF	TGCAGTTGTCAACCCAAGGGACAGCCTTCCTACGAGCAGTACTTC
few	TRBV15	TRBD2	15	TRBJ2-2	CATSRVLAGTGELFF	TGTGCCACCAGCAGAGTTCTAGCGGGGACCGGGGAGCTGTTTTTT
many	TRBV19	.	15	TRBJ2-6	CASSMRGFGANVLTF	TGTGCCAGTAGTATGCGAGGGTTTGGGGCCAACGTCCTGACTTTC
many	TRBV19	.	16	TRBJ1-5	CASSTRRTDANQPQHF	TGTGCCAGTAGTACCCGACGGACCGATGCAAACCAGCCCCAGCATTTT
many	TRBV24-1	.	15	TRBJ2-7	CATSDSFSAPYEQYF	TGTGCCACCAGTGATTCCTTCAGTGCTCCCTACGAGCAGTACTTC
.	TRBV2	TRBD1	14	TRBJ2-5	CASRFGTGRETQYF	TGTGCCAGCAGGTTCGGGACAGGGCGGGAGACCCAGTACTTC
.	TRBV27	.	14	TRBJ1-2	CASSLSTGFGGYTF	TGTGCCAGCAGTTTATCAACAGGGTTTGGAGGCTACACCTTC
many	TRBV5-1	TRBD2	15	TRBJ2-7	CASSPAGGPAYEQYF	TGCGCCAGCAGCCCAGCGGGAGGGCCAGCCTACGAGCAGTACTTC
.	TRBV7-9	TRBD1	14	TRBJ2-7	CASSSRTGVTEQYF	TGCGCCAGCAGCTCCCGGACAGGTGTGACCGAGCAGTACTTC
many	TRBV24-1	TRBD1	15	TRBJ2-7	CATSDSRTGWHEQYF	TGTGCCACCAGTGATTCTCGGACAGGGTGGCACGAGCAGTACTTC
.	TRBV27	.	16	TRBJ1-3	CASSDWGVSSGNTIYF	TGTGCCAGCAGTGACTGGGGGGTGAGCTCTGGAAACACCATATATTTT
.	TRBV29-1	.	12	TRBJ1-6	CSAKDRGPPLHF	TGCAGTGCCAAGGACAGAGGGCCACCCCTCCACTTT
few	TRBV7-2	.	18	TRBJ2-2	CASSSFGDEKTNTGELFF	TGTGCCAGCAGCTCATTTGGCGATGAGAAAACGAACACCGGGGAGCTGTTTTTT
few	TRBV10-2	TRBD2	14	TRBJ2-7	CASSSLAGAGEQYF	TGTGCCAGCAGTTCCCTAGCGGGAGCGGGCGAGCAGTACTTC
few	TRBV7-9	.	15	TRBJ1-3	CASSLRRISGNTIYF	TGTGCCAGCAGTCTCAGGCGAATCTCTGGAAACACCATATATTTT
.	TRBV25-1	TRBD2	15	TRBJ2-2	CASSSTSGSLGELFF	TGTGCCAGCAGCTCGACTAGCGGGAGCCTCGGGGAGCTGTTTTTT
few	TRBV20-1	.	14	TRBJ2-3	CSAMTERRTDTQYF	TGCAGTGCTATGACGGAGCGGAGGACAGATACGCAGTATTTT
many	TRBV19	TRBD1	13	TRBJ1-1	CASSQTGITEAFF	TGTGCCAGTAGTCAGACAGGGATCACTGAAGCTTTCTTT
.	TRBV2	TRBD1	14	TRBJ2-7	CASLYGTGNYEQYF	TGTGCCAGCCTATACGGGACAGGAAACTACGAGCAGTACTTC
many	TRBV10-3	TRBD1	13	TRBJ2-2	CAISDRGTGELFF	TGTGCCATCAGCGACAGGGGAACCGGGGAGCTGTTTTTT
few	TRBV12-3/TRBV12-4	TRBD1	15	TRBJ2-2	CAWRLGTVNTGELFF	TGTGCCTGGAGACTCGGGACAGTGAACACCGGGGAGCTGTTTTTT
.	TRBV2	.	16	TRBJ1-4	CASSPSGAGVDEKLFF	TGTGCCAGCAGCCCCTCAGGAGCAGGGGTGGATGAAAAACTGTTTTTT
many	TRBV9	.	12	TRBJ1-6	CASSQGGSPLHF	TGTGCCAGCAGCCAGGGAGGTTCACCCCTCCACTTT
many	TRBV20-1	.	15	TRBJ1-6	CSAVHGSRTNSPLHF	TGCAGTGCTGTACATGGCAGCAGAACAAATTCACCCCTCCACTTT
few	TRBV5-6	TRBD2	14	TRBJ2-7	CASSNGLADYEQYF	TGTGCCAGCAGCAACGGACTAGCGGACTACGAGCAGTACTTC